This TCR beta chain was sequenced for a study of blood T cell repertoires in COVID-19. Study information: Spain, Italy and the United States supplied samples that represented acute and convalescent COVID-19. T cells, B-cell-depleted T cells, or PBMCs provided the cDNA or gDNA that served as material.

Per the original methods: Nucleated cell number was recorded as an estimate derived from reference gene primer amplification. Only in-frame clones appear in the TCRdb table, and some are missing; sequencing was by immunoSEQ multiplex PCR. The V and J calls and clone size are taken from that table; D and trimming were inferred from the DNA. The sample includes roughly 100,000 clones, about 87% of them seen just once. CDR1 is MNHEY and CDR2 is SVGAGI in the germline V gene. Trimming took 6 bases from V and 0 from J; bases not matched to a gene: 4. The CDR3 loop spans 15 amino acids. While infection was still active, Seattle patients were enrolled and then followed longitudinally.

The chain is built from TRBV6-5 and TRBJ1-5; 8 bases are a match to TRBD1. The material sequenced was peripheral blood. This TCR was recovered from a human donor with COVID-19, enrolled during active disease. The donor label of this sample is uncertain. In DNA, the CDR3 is TGTGCCAGCAGCCCAACAGGGGGTAGCAATCAGCCCCAGCATTTT. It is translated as CASSPTGGSNQPQHF.